The rows below give T cell receptor beta chains drawn from one sample of a study of cytomegalovirus exposure and HLA in healthy donors. Libraries were prepared by immunoSEQ multiplex PCR; TCRdb keeps only in-frame clonotypes and omits some of them. This sample contains some 200,000 clones. Sequencing was done on a sample of PBMCs. The receptors originated from a man aged 25 to 40 in good health and CMV-seronegative. The CDR3 runs from the conserved cysteine through the conserved F or W. Each record gives: V gene, J gene, D gene, CDR3 DNA, CDR3 protein. The D gene is left open where the match is weak.

>TRBV4-1|TRBJ1-5|TRBD1
TGCGCCAGCAGCCAAGAGGGGAAGGGGGCTGGGCAGCCCCAGCATTTT
CASSQEGKGAGQPQHF
>TRBV7-9|TRBJ1-2|.
TGTGCCAGCAGCCTTAAACGGGAAGTGGTTAAGGAGGGCTACACCTTC
CASSLKREVVKEGYTF
>TRBV7-2|TRBJ1-5|.
TGTGCCAGCAGCACGCAGGGCAGCAATCAGCCCCAGCATTTT
CASSTQGSNQPQHF
>TRBV29-1|TRBJ2-5|.
TGCAGCGCCAGGGGAGAGGGCGAAGAGACCCAGTACTTC
CSARGEGEETQYF
>TRBV5-8|TRBJ2-6|.
TGTGCCAGCGGACGACTATGGGGGGCCAACGTCCTGACTTTC
CASGRLWGANVLTF
>TRBV2|TRBJ1-5|.
TGTGCCAGCAGTGGACAGGGCAATCAGCCCCAGCATTTT
CASSGQGNQPQHF
>TRBV19|TRBJ1-2|.
TGTGCCAGTAGCTTTAGGGAACGGGGCTATGGCTACACCTTC
CASSFRERGYGYTF
>TRBV5-4|TRBJ2-2|.
TGTGCCAGCAGCACTGGACAGCCAGGGGCAGGCGGGGAGCTGTTTTTT
CASSTGQPGAGGELFF
>TRBV10-3|TRBJ2-5|.
TGTGCCATCAGTGAATCGGGGGTCCAAGAGACCCAGTACTTC
CAISESGVQETQYF
>TRBV10-3|TRBJ1-4|.
TGTGCCATCAGTGAGTCGGGGGGGAACGGTGAAAAACTGTTTTTT
CAISESGGNGEKLFF
>TRBV19|TRBJ2-7|TRBD1
TGTGCCAGTAGTCTACAGGGGGCCCGACGCGAGCAGTACTTC
CASSLQGARREQYF
>TRBV25-1|TRBJ1-5|TRBD1
TGTGCCAGCTCGTTCGGGGACAGGGGTTCGGATCAGCCCCAGCATTTT
CASSFGDRGSDQPQHF
>TRBV2|TRBJ1-1|.
TGTGCCAGCGGTGGCGAGAACACTGAAGCTTTCTTT
CASGGENTEAFF
>TRBV11-3|TRBJ2-4|.
TGTGCCAGCAGCTTCGACTACAAAAACATTCAGTACTTC
CASSFDYKNIQYF
>TRBV4-3|TRBJ2-1|TRBD2
TGCGCCAGCAGCCAAAGACCAGCGGGGAGCGCGTCCTACAATGAGCAGTTCTTC
CASSQRPAGSASYNEQFF
>TRBV5-1|TRBJ2-7|TRBD1
TGCGCCAGCAGCTACTGGACAGGAACCTACGAGCAGTACTTC
CASSYWTGTYEQYF
>TRBV5-1|TRBJ1-4|TRBD1
TGCGCCAGCAGCCCTACCGGACAGGGGAATGAAAAACTGTTTTTT
CASSPTGQGNEKLFF
>TRBV7-9|TRBJ2-5|.
TGTGCCAGCAGAAAAGGGAGTTCTCAAGAGACCCAGTACTTC
CASRKGSSQETQYF
>TRBV19|TRBJ2-2|TRBD2
TGTGCCAGTAGTCTACCTAGCGGGAGGACCGGGGAGCTGTTTTTT
CASSLPSGRTGELFF
>TRBV7-8|TRBJ1-2|TRBD1
TGTGCCAGCAGCTCACGGACAGGGTCGGACTATGGCTACACCTTC
CASSSRTGSDYGYTF
>TRBV11-2|TRBJ2-1|TRBD1
TGTGCCAGCAGCTTGAGGACAGGGACCCTCTCCAATGAGCAGTTCTTC
CASSLRTGTLSNEQFF
>TRBV19|TRBJ1-2|TRBD1
TGTGCCAGTAGCCCAACAGGGGTCTATGGCTACACCTTC
CASSPTGVYGYTF
>TRBV19|TRBJ1-1|TRBD1
TGTGCCAGTAGTGTCCAGGGGGCGGCCACTGAAGCTTTCTTT
CASSVQGAATEAFF
>TRBV7-9|TRBJ2-5|.
TGTGCCAGCAGCACTATATTGGAGACCCAGTACTTC
CASSTILETQYF
>TRBV11-3|TRBJ2-1|TRBD2
TGTGCCAGCAGCCCGCCCGGGACTAGCGGCTACAATGAGCAGTTCTTC
CASSPPGTSGYNEQFF
>TRBV7-2|TRBJ2-3|.
TGTGCCAGCAGCCCTAACAGGGTCAAAGCGCAGTATTTT
CASSPNRVKAQYF
>TRBV5-4|TRBJ2-7|TRBD1
TGTGCCAGCAGCCCGGGACAGGACTTCTACGAGCAGTACTTC
CASSPGQDFYEQYF
>TRBV10-1|TRBJ1-5|.
TGCGCCAGCAGTGAGTCTTTGCAGGGTTCCCAGCATTTT
CASSESLQGSQHF
>TRBV19|TRBJ1-5|TRBD1
TGTGCCAGTAGGGACAGGGGTTTAGGCAATCAGCCCCAGCATTTT
CASRDRGLGNQPQHF
>TRBV11-3|TRBJ2-1|TRBD1
TGTGCCAGCAGCCCGGACAGGGGGCGCCCCAATGAGCAGTTCTTC
CASSPDRGRPNEQFF
>TRBV19|TRBJ2-7|TRBD1
TGTGCCAGTAGCAACTTCGGGACAGGTCAATCCTACGAGCAGTACTTC
CASSNFGTGQSYEQYF
>TRBV5-1|TRBJ1-1|.
TGCGCCAGCAGCTTGATGGAGGGGATAGGCACTGAAGCTTTCTTT
CASSLMEGIGTEAFF
>TRBV5-4|TRBJ2-1|.
TGTGCCAGCAGCATTGAACCCGGGACTGGGTCCTACAATGAGCAGTTCTTC
CASSIEPGTGSYNEQFF
>TRBV7-8|TRBJ1-2|.
TGTGCCAGCAGCTCGGAGGGGACGTTACGTTATGGCTACACCTTC
CASSSEGTLRYGYTF
>TRBV10-2|TRBJ2-3|.
TGCGCCAGCAGTGATGGCGCCAGGGGTTTAATAGATACGCAGTATTTT
CASSDGARGLIDTQYF
>TRBV7-8|TRBJ2-5|TRBD2
TGTGCCAGCAGCCCGGCCTGGGGAGGGAGGTTAGAAGAGACCCAGTACTTC
CASSPAWGGRLEETQYF
>TRBV9|TRBJ2-1|TRBD2
TGTGCCAGCAGCCCCGGGGTAGCGGGAGGGAACTACAATGAGCAGTTCTTC
CASSPGVAGGNYNEQFF
>TRBV7-2|TRBJ1-4|TRBD1
TGTGCCAGCAGCCCTGGGACAGGGGGCGCCTTCGAAAAACTGTTTTTT
CASSPGTGGAFEKLFF
>TRBV29-1|TRBJ2-2|.
TGCAGCGTTGAATACGGGGGGGCAGGGGGCACCGGGGAGCTGTTTTTT
CSVEYGGAGGTGELFF
>TRBV6-1|TRBJ2-5|.
TGTGCCAGCAGCCCTCCCGGGGATAACCAAGAGACCCAGTACTTC
CASSPPGDNQETQYF
>TRBV10-3|TRBJ2-1|.
TGTGCCGTCCGCACCTTGGGACTCCACAATGAGCAGTTCTTC
CAVRTLGLHNEQFF
>TRBV19|TRBJ1-5|.
TGTGCCAGTAGTTTGGACTCACTCAATAGCAATCAGCCCCAGCATTTT
CASSLDSLNSNQPQHF
>TRBV7-9|TRBJ1-6|.
TGTGCCAGCACCAAGGGAGCACCCGCGGATTCACCCCTCCACTTT
CASTKGAPADSPLHF
>TRBV2|TRBJ1-6|TRBD1
TGTGCCAGCAGTACGGACAGGGGCAATTCACCCCTCCACTTT
CASSTDRGNSPLHF
>TRBV9|TRBJ1-5|TRBD1
TGTGCCAGCAGCGTAGGGTTTGGGACAGGGACTGATCAGCCCCAGCATTTT
CASSVGFGTGTDQPQHF
>TRBV7-2|TRBJ1-1|.
TGTGCCAGCAGCACGGGGATGGACAGTGAAGCTTTCTTT
CASSTGMDSEAFF
>TRBV18|TRBJ1-1|.
TGTGCCAGCTCACCGGGTGGGAGGACCACTGAAGCTTTCTTT
CASSPGGRTTEAFF
>TRBV28|TRBJ1-4|.
TGTGCCAGCAGTTCTCACTTGGGAGGTAATGAAAAACTGTTTTTT
CASSSHLGGNEKLFF
>TRBV6-5|TRBJ1-1|TRBD1
TGTGCCAGCAGTTCGGGACAGCGGACGGACACTGAAGCTTTCTTT
CASSSGQRTDTEAFF
>TRBV6-1|TRBJ2-5|.
TGTGCCAGCGCGAAGATGGGCAGGCTCCAAGAGACCCAGTACTTC
CASAKMGRLQETQYF
>TRBV4-1|TRBJ1-5|TRBD1
TGCGCCAGCAGCCAATGGACAGGGGAGAGCAATCAGCCCCAGCATTTT
CASSQWTGESNQPQHF
>TRBV27|TRBJ1-6|.
TGTGCCAGCGGATCCGGACCTTCCCCCTCGGGGTCACCCCTCCACTTT
CASGSGPSPSGSPLHF